Listed below are T cell receptor beta chains from one sample, sequenced in a study of PD-1 blockade in classical Hodgkin lymphoma. Sequencing used immunoSEQ multiplex PCR; TCRdb keeps in-frame clones, though not all of them. The sample lists 20,000 to 30,000 clones, under 90% seen once, with around 20% in the top ten. This sample comprised peripheral blood mononuclear cells (PBMCs), obtained before the second cycle of nivolumab. The receptors here all came from a human donor with classical Hodgkin lymphoma. Each CDR3 is given with its conserved first and last residue. A D gene is named only where the DNA matches it firmly. Rows may omit the clone size; those that give it use once, few, many or a size class.

j_call: TRBJ1-1
v_call: TRBV19
clone_size: once
d_call: .
cdr3_aa: CASSIVNSNTEAFF
cdr3_nt: TGTGCCAGTAGTATAGTTAATTCGAACACTGAAGCTTTCTTT

j_call: TRBJ2-5
v_call: TRBV6-5
clone_size: few
d_call: .
cdr3_aa: CASTDLGAKETQYF
cdr3_nt: TGTGCCAGTACCGACTTAGGGGCAAAAGAGACCCAGTACTTC

j_call: TRBJ2-1
v_call: TRBV30
clone_size: .
d_call: .
cdr3_aa: CAWSVGGGWHQFF
cdr3_nt: TGTGCCTGGAGTGTAGGTGGCGGGTGGCACCAGTTCTTC

j_call: TRBJ2-5
v_call: TRBV11-3
clone_size: .
d_call: .
cdr3_aa: CASSLPGLETQYF
cdr3_nt: TGTGCCAGCAGCTTACCAGGGCTGGAGACCCAGTACTTC

j_call: TRBJ2-1
v_call: TRBV10-3
clone_size: .
d_call: .
cdr3_aa: CAISSWGSGNEQFF
cdr3_nt: TGTGCCATCAGTTCTTGGGGGAGCGGTAATGAGCAGTTCTTC

j_call: TRBJ2-7
v_call: TRBV7-9
clone_size: .
d_call: TRBD2
cdr3_aa: CASSLEGGPTYEQYF
cdr3_nt: TGTGCCAGCAGCTTGGAGGGAGGGCCGACCTACGAGCAGTACTTC

j_call: TRBJ2-7
v_call: TRBV9
clone_size: .
d_call: TRBD2
cdr3_aa: CASGRGGYEQYF
cdr3_nt: TGTGCCAGCGGGCGGGGGGGCTACGAGCAGTACTTC

j_call: TRBJ1-1
v_call: TRBV6-1
clone_size: .
d_call: .
cdr3_aa: CASSEAAGGGTEAFF
cdr3_nt: TGTGCCAGCAGTGAAGCAGCGGGGGGCGGCACTGAAGCTTTCTTT

j_call: TRBJ2-7
v_call: TRBV19
clone_size: .
d_call: .
cdr3_aa: CASNDEQYF
cdr3_nt: TGTGCCAGTAACGACGAGCAGTACTTC

j_call: TRBJ2-1
v_call: TRBV28
clone_size: .
d_call: TRBD1
cdr3_aa: CASHSRDRAKSSYNEQFF
cdr3_nt: TGTGCCAGCCACTCCCGGGACAGGGCTAAAAGTTCCTACAATGAGCAGTTCTTC

j_call: TRBJ2-3
v_call: TRBV29-1
clone_size: .
d_call: TRBD2
cdr3_aa: CSVVGTSGGTQYF
cdr3_nt: TGCAGCGTCGTCGGGACTAGCGGCGGTACGCAGTATTTT

j_call: TRBJ1-1
v_call: TRBV5-6
clone_size: .
d_call: .
cdr3_aa: CASSEGWGQVTEAFF
cdr3_nt: TGTGCCAGCAGCGAAGGATGGGGGCAGGTCACTGAAGCTTTCTTT

j_call: TRBJ2-7
v_call: TRBV28
clone_size: .
d_call: TRBD1
cdr3_aa: CASSQQRQGAYF
cdr3_nt: TGTGCCAGCAGCCAGCAGCGCCAGGGGGCGTACTTC

j_call: TRBJ2-1
v_call: TRBV9
clone_size: .
d_call: .
cdr3_aa: CASSVEQLEGFF
cdr3_nt: TGTGCCAGCAGCGTAGAACAACTAGAGGGGTTCTTC

j_call: TRBJ1-2
v_call: TRBV6-1
clone_size: .
d_call: .
cdr3_aa: CASSEAGAAGNYGYTF
cdr3_nt: TGTGCCAGCAGTGAAGCGGGGGCGGCAGGGAACTATGGCTACACCTTC

j_call: TRBJ2-7
v_call: TRBV18
clone_size: .
d_call: TRBD1
cdr3_aa: CASSPGTALEQYF
cdr3_nt: TGTGCCAGCTCACCCGGGACAGCCCTTGAGCAGTACTTC

j_call: TRBJ2-5
v_call: TRBV11-3
clone_size: .
d_call: TRBD1
cdr3_aa: CASSRDRVTQETQYF
cdr3_nt: TGTGCCAGCAGCAGAGACAGGGTGACCCAAGAGACCCAGTACTTC

j_call: TRBJ2-7
v_call: TRBV5-8
clone_size: once
d_call: TRBD2
cdr3_aa: CASSSPGLSKEQYF
cdr3_nt: TGTGCCAGCAGCTCCCCGGGACTATCTAAAGAGCAGTACTTC

j_call: TRBJ2-3
v_call: TRBV7-9
clone_size: once
d_call: TRBD2
cdr3_aa: CASSATSGVVSTDTQYF
cdr3_nt: TGTGCCAGCAGCGCGACTAGCGGAGTAGTTAGCACAGATACGCAGTATTTT

j_call: TRBJ1-5
v_call: TRBV4-1
clone_size: .
d_call: TRBD1
cdr3_aa: CASSQPILRTGNQPQHF
cdr3_nt: TGCGCCAGCAGCCAACCCATCCTGAGGACAGGGAATCAGCCCCAGCATTTT

j_call: TRBJ2-3
v_call: TRBV28
clone_size: .
d_call: TRBD2
cdr3_aa: CASSPPIGTSGRDTQYF
cdr3_nt: TGTGCCAGCAGTCCCCCGATCGGGACTAGCGGGAGAGATACGCAGTATTTT

j_call: TRBJ1-2
v_call: TRBV10-3
clone_size: .
d_call: TRBD1
cdr3_aa: CAISARDSFYGYTF
cdr3_nt: TGTGCCATCAGTGCCCGGGACAGTTTCTATGGCTACACCTTC

j_call: TRBJ1-1
v_call: TRBV11-3
clone_size: once
d_call: .
cdr3_aa: CASSLGRADEAFF
cdr3_nt: TGTGCCAGCAGCTTAGGAAGGGCGGATGAAGCTTTCTTT

j_call: TRBJ2-4
v_call: TRBV9
clone_size: .
d_call: .
cdr3_aa: CASSVRDIQYF
cdr3_nt: TGTGCCAGCAGCGTAAGGGACATTCAGTACTTC

j_call: TRBJ2-5
v_call: TRBV5-1
clone_size: .
d_call: .
cdr3_aa: CASSFNKQGQETQYF
cdr3_nt: TGCGCCAGCAGCTTTAATAAGCAGGGACAAGAGACCCAGTACTTC

j_call: TRBJ2-5
v_call: TRBV5-1
clone_size: .
d_call: TRBD1
cdr3_aa: CASRTGGMETQYF
cdr3_nt: TGCGCCAGCAGGACAGGGGGTATGGAGACCCAGTACTTC

j_call: TRBJ2-1
v_call: TRBV10-3
clone_size: .
d_call: .
cdr3_aa: CAISVDPRRGEQFF
cdr3_nt: TGTGCCATCAGTGTGGACCCCCGGCGAGGTGAGCAGTTCTTC

j_call: TRBJ2-1
v_call: TRBV25-1
clone_size: .
d_call: .
cdr3_aa: CASSERGLRYNEQFF
cdr3_nt: TGTGCCAGCAGTGAACGAGGTCTCCGGTACAATGAGCAGTTCTTC

j_call: TRBJ2-5
v_call: TRBV29-1
clone_size: once
d_call: .
cdr3_aa: CSVETGRQETQYF
cdr3_nt: TGCAGCGTTGAGACGGGGCGCCAAGAGACCCAGTACTTC

j_call: TRBJ1-2
v_call: TRBV4-1
clone_size: few
d_call: .
cdr3_aa: CASSQDGGALAYGYTF
cdr3_nt: TGCGCCAGCAGCCAAGATGGGGGGGCGCTGGCCTATGGCTACACCTTC

j_call: TRBJ2-7
v_call: TRBV2
clone_size: .
d_call: .
cdr3_aa: CASSDVDRVSSYEQYF
cdr3_nt: TGTGCCAGCAGTGACGTGGATAGGGTCAGCTCCTACGAGCAGTACTTC

j_call: TRBJ2-1
v_call: TRBV4-1
clone_size: .
d_call: .
cdr3_aa: CASSQVDLVSYNEQFF
cdr3_nt: TGCGCCAGCAGCCAGGTTGATCTGGTGTCCTACAATGAGCAGTTCTTC

j_call: TRBJ1-2
v_call: TRBV27
clone_size: .
d_call: .
cdr3_aa: CASSLLGGGFYGYTF
cdr3_nt: TGTGCCAGCAGTTTATTAGGCGGGGGTTTCTATGGCTACACCTTC

j_call: TRBJ2-3
v_call: TRBV5-1
clone_size: few
d_call: .
cdr3_aa: CASSIKTNTDTQYF
cdr3_nt: TGCGCCAGCAGCATCAAGACAAACACAGATACGCAGTATTTT

j_call: TRBJ2-7
v_call: TRBV5-4
clone_size: .
d_call: .
cdr3_aa: CASSPGTSNSYEQYF
cdr3_nt: TGTGCCAGCAGTCCCGGGACATCGAACTCCTACGAGCAGTACTTC

j_call: TRBJ2-1
v_call: TRBV13
clone_size: .
d_call: TRBD1
cdr3_aa: CASSLGDRGIREQFF
cdr3_nt: TGTGCCAGCAGCTTAGGGGACAGGGGTATTCGTGAGCAGTTCTTC

j_call: TRBJ2-5
v_call: TRBV2
clone_size: .
d_call: TRBD2
cdr3_aa: CASKGGRAETQYF
cdr3_nt: TGTGCCAGCAAGGGCGGGAGGGCGGAGACCCAGTACTTC

j_call: TRBJ2-5
v_call: TRBV7-9
clone_size: .
d_call: TRBD2
cdr3_aa: CASSLGLAGGASQETQYF
cdr3_nt: TGTGCCAGCAGCTTGGGACTAGCGGGGGGCGCCTCCCAAGAGACCCAGTACTTC

j_call: TRBJ1-1
v_call: TRBV29-1
clone_size: .
d_call: .
cdr3_aa: CSVAGDTEAFF
cdr3_nt: TGCAGCGTTGCAGGGGACACTGAAGCTTTCTTT

j_call: TRBJ2-7
v_call: TRBV9
clone_size: few
d_call: TRBD1
cdr3_aa: CASSVEGRGLYEQYF
cdr3_nt: TGTGCCAGCAGCGTAGAGGGCAGGGGGCTCTACGAGCAGTACTTC

j_call: TRBJ2-5
v_call: TRBV19
clone_size: .
d_call: TRBD2
cdr3_aa: CASRNVAGGAETQYF
cdr3_nt: TGTGCCAGTAGAAACGTAGCGGGGGGGGCGGAGACCCAGTACTTC

j_call: TRBJ1-4
v_call: TRBV19
clone_size: few
d_call: TRBD1
cdr3_aa: CASSPDGRRDSNEKLFF
cdr3_nt: TGTGCCAGTAGTCCCGACGGGAGGAGGGACAGCAATGAAAAACTGTTTTTT

j_call: TRBJ2-7
v_call: TRBV5-8
clone_size: few
d_call: .
cdr3_aa: CASSLGGQGTNEQYF
cdr3_nt: TGTGCCAGCAGCTTGGGGGGGCAGGGCACCAACGAGCAGTACTTC

j_call: TRBJ2-5
v_call: TRBV5-1
clone_size: .
d_call: .
cdr3_aa: CASSGAGNMETQYF
cdr3_nt: TGCGCCAGCAGCGGGGCAGGGAACATGGAGACCCAGTACTTC

j_call: TRBJ2-7
v_call: TRBV7-8
clone_size: .
d_call: .
cdr3_aa: CASSLSGYEQYF
cdr3_nt: TGTGCCAGCAGCTTAAGCGGCTACGAGCAGTACTTC

j_call: TRBJ1-4
v_call: TRBV9
clone_size: .
d_call: TRBD1
cdr3_aa: CASSVEPQGPGEKLFF
cdr3_nt: TGTGCCAGCAGCGTCGAGCCACAGGGGCCCGGGGAAAAACTGTTTTTT

j_call: TRBJ2-1
v_call: TRBV9
clone_size: .
d_call: .
cdr3_aa: CASSVGGGASYNEQFF
cdr3_nt: TGTGCCAGCAGCGTAGGAGGGGGGGCCTCCTACAATGAGCAGTTCTTC

j_call: TRBJ2-5
v_call: TRBV10-3
clone_size: once
d_call: .
cdr3_aa: CAISESVETQYF
cdr3_nt: TGTGCCATCAGTGAGTCGGTGGAGACCCAGTACTTC

j_call: TRBJ2-4
v_call: TRBV9
clone_size: .
d_call: .
cdr3_aa: CASSVSSRDKNIQYF
cdr3_nt: TGTGCCAGCAGCGTCTCCTCTCGGGACAAAAACATTCAGTACTTC

j_call: TRBJ2-1
v_call: TRBV2
clone_size: .
d_call: .
cdr3_aa: CASSEGSYNEQFF
cdr3_nt: TGTGCCAGCAGTGAGGGCTCCTACAATGAGCAGTTCTTC

j_call: TRBJ2-1
v_call: TRBV11-2
clone_size: once
d_call: TRBD2
cdr3_aa: CASRGLAGVVSYNEQFF
cdr3_nt: TGTGCCAGCAGGGGACTAGCGGGAGTCGTGAGCTACAATGAGCAGTTCTTC

j_call: TRBJ1-5
v_call: TRBV27
clone_size: .
d_call: TRBD1
cdr3_aa: CASSFADRADQPQHF
cdr3_nt: TGTGCCAGCAGTTTTGCGGACAGGGCGGATCAGCCCCAGCATTTT